These T cell receptor beta chains were read from a single sample in a study of Ad26.COV2.S vaccination and SARS-CoV-2 variants. Clones were read by immunoSEQ multiplex PCR, and TCRdb kept only the in-frame ones, dropping some. The sample contains some 350,000 clones, 85% to 90% of which appear only once. Sequenced material: peripheral blood, taken in a trial of Ad26.COV2.S vaccine versus placebo. These receptors all stem from a person aged 18 to 59 who received the Ad26.COV2.S COVID-19 vaccine or a placebo. Each CDR3 is given with its conserved first and last residue. Fields, in order: V gene, D gene, clone size, J gene, CDR3 protein, CDR3 DNA. D genes are given only for firm matches. Size values are once, few and many counts, or a class for expanded clones, and some rows have none.

>TRBV7-8|NA|NA|TRBJ1-2
CASSLRTGWTESSYTF
TGTGCCAGCAGCTTACGTACAGGGTGGACGGAGAGTAGCTACACCTTC
>TRBV5-1|TRBD1|NA|TRBJ2-5
CASSPPTGVQETQYF
TGCGCCAGCAGTCCCCCGACAGGGGTCCAAGAGACCCAGTACTTC
>TRBV19|TRBD1|NA|TRBJ2-3
CASSEQGATDTQYF
TGTGCCAGTAGTGAGCAGGGGGCGACAGATACGCAGTATTTT
>TRBV9|NA|NA|TRBJ1-3
CASSVVGQGSGNTIYF
TGTGCCAGCAGCGTAGTGGGGCAGGGGTCTGGAAACACCATATATTTT
>TRBV7-9|TRBD1|NA|TRBJ1-1
CASSAGTGTAFF
TGTGCCAGCAGCGCCGGGACAGGGACAGCTTTCTTT
>TRBV6-2/TRBV6-3|TRBD1|NA|TRBJ1-1
CASSYLLGQGQVTEAFF
TGTGCCAGCAGTTACCTCTTGGGACAGGGTCAGGTCACTGAAGCTTTCTTT
>TRBV5-6|NA|NA|TRBJ2-3
CASSLRITGTDTQYF
TGTGCCAGCAGCTTAAGGATCACCGGCACAGATACGCAGTATTTT
>TRBV9|NA|NA|TRBJ1-1
CASSTQLGTSGTEAFF
TGTGCCAGCAGCACACAGTTAGGGACATCGGGCACTGAAGCTTTCTTT
>TRBV12-5|NA|NA|TRBJ2-3
CASGLVRTWRGHKTDTQYF
TGTGCTAGTGGTTTGGTACGTACCTGGCGGGGGCACAAAACAGATACGCAGTATTTT
>TRBV6-6|NA|NA|TRBJ1-1
CASSNTERGAAEAFF
TGTGCCAGCAGCAACACCGAGAGGGGGGCGGCTGAAGCTTTCTTT
>TRBV12-3/TRBV12-4|NA|once|TRBJ1-5
CASRDSNQPQHF
TGTGCCAGCAGGGACAGCAATCAGCCCCAGCATTTT
>TRBV5-6|TRBD1|NA|TRBJ2-2
CASSRAGTGLTGELFF
TGTGCCAGCAGCCGTGCCGGGACAGGGTTGACCGGGGAGCTGTTTTTT
>TRBV2|TRBD1|NA|TRBJ2-7
CASSVGDRVSEQYF
TGTGCCAGCAGTGTCGGGGACAGGGTATCCGAGCAGTACTTC
>TRBV6-5|NA|NA|TRBJ2-3
CASSPPGVSTDTQYF
TGTGCCAGCAGTCCTCCGGGAGTCAGCACAGATACGCAGTATTTT
>TRBV27|NA|NA|TRBJ1-5
CASSLSGGTNQPQHF
TGTGCCAGCAGTTTATCGGGAGGGACCAATCAGCCCCAGCATTTT
>TRBV5-8|NA|NA|TRBJ1-6
CASCDPGSSYNSPLHF
TGTGCCAGCTGTGATCCAGGAAGCTCCTATAATTCACCCCTCCACTTT
>TRBV27|TRBD1|NA|TRBJ1-4
CATRLDRGVGGEKLFF
TGTGCCACCAGGTTGGACAGGGGGGTTGGGGGTGAAAAACTGTTTTTT
>TRBV5-1|NA|NA|TRBJ2-5
CASSLQVSQETQYF
TGCGCCAGCAGCTTGCAAGTCAGCCAAGAGACCCAGTACTTC
>TRBV6-5|TRBD1|NA|TRBJ1-2
CASSPSGTGRNGYTF
TGTGCCAGCAGTCCATCCGGGACAGGGCGGAATGGCTACACCTTC
>TRBV18|NA|NA|TRBJ1-1
CASSPLGQANTEAFF
TGTGCCAGCTCACCGTTGGGACAAGCGAACACTGAAGCTTTCTTT
>TRBV7-2|TRBD2|NA|TRBJ2-1
CASSLDRTSGSNEQFF
TGTGCCAGCAGCTTAGACCGGACTAGCGGGAGCAATGAGCAGTTCTTC
>TRBV12-5|TRBD2|NA|TRBJ2-5
CASGPGLAGIQETQYF
TGTGCTAGTGGTCCAGGACTAGCGGGGATCCAAGAGACCCAGTACTTC
>TRBV27|TRBD1|NA|TRBJ1-5
CASSSGQGGQPQHF
TGTGCCAGCAGTTCTGGACAGGGAGGGCAGCCCCAGCATTTT
>TRBV7-6|NA|NA|TRBJ2-5
CASSSHFSTQETQYF
TGTGCCAGCAGCTCTCACTTCAGTACTCAAGAGACCCAGTACTTC
>TRBV11-3|TRBD2|once|TRBJ2-1
CASTAGGRTYNEQFF
TGTGCCAGCACGGCCGGCGGGAGGACCTACAATGAGCAGTTCTTC
>TRBV11-2|NA|NA|TRBJ1-1
CASSFGNWARGRIAEAFF
TGTGCCAGCAGCTTTGGTAATTGGGCCCGGGGGAGGATAGCTGAAGCTTTCTTT
>TRBV7-9|TRBD2|NA|TRBJ2-3
CASSFPPRLAGGIADTQYF
TGTGCCAGCAGCTTCCCCCCACGGCTAGCGGGAGGAATAGCAGATACGCAGTATTTT
>TRBV9|NA|NA|TRBJ2-1
CASSVMMSGRIDEQFF
TGTGCCAGCAGCGTAATGATGAGCGGTAGGATCGATGAGCAGTTCTTC
>TRBV5-1|TRBD1|NA|TRBJ1-2
CATSPGQANTRGYTF
TGCGCCACCTCTCCGGGACAGGCAAATACCCGGGGCTACACCTTC
>TRBV19|NA|NA|TRBJ1-5
CASSILGSYSNQPQHF
TGTGCCAGTAGTATCTTGGGCAGCTATAGCAATCAGCCCCAGCATTTT
>TRBV27|NA|NA|TRBJ2-7
CASSWAGQSSYEQYF
TGTGCCAGCAGTTGGGCGGGGCAAAGCTCCTACGAGCAGTACTTC
>TRBV6-4|NA|NA|TRBJ1-2
CASRRTGDYGYTF
TGTGCCAGCAGACGCACAGGCGACTATGGCTACACCTTC
>TRBV19|NA|NA|TRBJ1-5
CASSIGENQPQHF
TGTGCCAGTAGTATAGGTGAGAATCAGCCCCAGCATTTT
>TRBV7-2|TRBD2|NA|TRBJ2-1
CASSLTGGGYNEQFF
TGTGCCAGCAGCTTAACTGGCGGGGGGTACAATGAGCAGTTCTTC
>TRBV2|NA|NA|TRBJ1-1
CASRRERLNTEAFF
TGTGCCAGCAGGAGGGAGAGGCTGAACACTGAAGCTTTCTTT
>TRBV5-4|TRBD1|NA|TRBJ1-4
CASSLPPGQNEKLFF
TGTGCCAGCAGCTTACCACCGGGACAGAATGAAAAACTGTTTTTT
>TRBV27|NA|NA|TRBJ1-3
CASSRRGLGGTIYF
TGTGCCAGCAGTCGAAGGGGTTTGGGAGGCACCATATATTTT
>TRBV5-6|NA|NA|TRBJ1-2
CASSRRAAGYGYTF
TGTGCCAGCAGCCGCAGGGCCGCGGGCTATGGCTACACCTTC
>TRBV6-2/TRBV6-3|NA|NA|TRBJ2-3
CASSDITPPPGDHTDTQYF
TGTGCCAGCAGTGACATAACTCCCCCCCCTGGGGATCACACAGATACGCAGTATTTT
>TRBV7-9|NA|NA|TRBJ2-7
CASSSDSNEQYF
TGTGCCAGCAGCTCCGATAGCAACGAGCAGTACTTC
>TRBV7-6|TRBD2|NA|TRBJ2-1
CASSLGVAGYNEQFF
TGTGCCAGCAGCTTAGGGGTAGCGGGTTACAATGAGCAGTTCTTC
>TRBV5-1|TRBD1|NA|TRBJ2-7
CASSPQGATYEQYF
TGCGCCAGCAGCCCCCAGGGGGCTACCTACGAGCAGTACTTC
>TRBV18|TRBD1|NA|TRBJ1-4
CASSPDRERLFF
TGTGCCAGCTCCCCCGACAGGGAGAGGCTGTTTTTT
>TRBV15|TRBD1|NA|TRBJ2-2
CATSRDLPGGVTGELFF
TGTGCCACCAGCAGAGATCTACCAGGGGGTGTCACCGGGGAGCTGTTTTTT
>TRBV5-1|TRBD1|NA|TRBJ2-1
CASIQGQGAPNEQFF
TGCGCCAGCATCCAAGGACAGGGGGCTCCGAATGAGCAGTTCTTC
>TRBV27|NA|NA|TRBJ1-1
CASSNPGGRTEAFF
TGTGCCAGCAGCAACCCGGGGGGGCGAACTGAAGCTTTCTTT
>TRBV12-5|NA|NA|TRBJ2-5
CASAQSGSPGDQYF
TGTGCTAGTGCTCAATCCGGCTCCCCGGGGGACCAGTACTTC
>TRBV28|NA|NA|TRBJ1-5
CASRPGYSNQPQHF
TGTGCCAGCAGGCCGGGTTATAGCAATCAGCCCCAGCATTTT
>TRBV10-3|NA|NA|TRBJ1-1
CANQDGLNTEAFF
TGTGCCAACCAAGACGGCCTGAACACTGAAGCTTTCTTT
>TRBV6-5|NA|NA|TRBJ1-4
CASSYSEATNEKLFF
TGTGCCAGCAGTTATAGCGAGGCAACTAATGAAAAACTGTTTTTT
>TRBV5-8|TRBD1|NA|TRBJ2-3
CASSSGQGFGDTQYF
TGTGCCAGCAGCTCCGGACAGGGTTTTGGAGATACGCAGTATTTT
>TRBV12-3/TRBV12-4|NA|NA|TRBJ1-1
CASSFVQRAEAFF
TGTGCCAGCAGTTTCGTACAGCGCGCTGAAGCTTTCTTT
>TRBV19|NA|once|TRBJ1-1
CAAGTGEYNTEAFF
TGTGCCGCAGGGACGGGGGAATACAACACTGAAGCTTTCTTT
>TRBV7-2|NA|NA|TRBJ1-2
CASSYGGGNYGYTF
TGTGCCAGCAGCTATGGGGGGGGCAACTATGGCTACACCTTC
>TRBV11-3|TRBD2|NA|TRBJ2-1
CASSFPTWTSDEQFF
TGTGCCAGCAGCTTCCCCACCTGGACTAGTGATGAGCAGTTCTTC
>TRBV7-2|NA|once|TRBJ1-5
CASSPLETSGNQPQHF
TGTGCCAGCAGCCCCTTGGAAACGTCGGGCAATCAGCCCCAGCATTTT
>TRBV7-3|TRBD2|NA|TRBJ2-1
CASSSREGAYNEQFF
TGTGCCAGCAGCTCGCGGGAGGGGGCCTACAATGAGCAGTTCTTC